This TCR beta chain was sequenced for a study of cytomegalovirus exposure and HLA in healthy donors. Healthy bone marrow donors made up the cohort. Study conclusions and caveats: Later, an analysis showed that TCR beta chains associated with HLA were more clonally expanded than others that were equally common.

The CDR3 has 16 residues. CDR1 is MNHNY, CDR2 SVGAGI, per germline (reference sequence). V was pared by 6 bases and J by 6 bases, with 20 bases between. This clone was recorded only once. Antigen: not known. The PCR made use of 60 Vbeta and 13 Jbeta primers. Method: immunoSEQ multiplex PCR; TCRdb's copy keeps in-frame clones and lacks some. Of 50,000 or so clones in the sample, under 75% were seen once. This TCR was recovered from a man younger than 40 in good health and CMV-seronegative. The V and J genes are TRBV6-6 and TRBJ2-2; D is possibly TRBD2 (6 bases). The material sequenced was PBMCs. The CDR3 spells CASRPRLVAAPGELFF. In DNA, the CDR3 is TGTGCCAGCAGACCACGCTTGGTAGCGGCCCCCGGGGAGCTGTTTTTT.